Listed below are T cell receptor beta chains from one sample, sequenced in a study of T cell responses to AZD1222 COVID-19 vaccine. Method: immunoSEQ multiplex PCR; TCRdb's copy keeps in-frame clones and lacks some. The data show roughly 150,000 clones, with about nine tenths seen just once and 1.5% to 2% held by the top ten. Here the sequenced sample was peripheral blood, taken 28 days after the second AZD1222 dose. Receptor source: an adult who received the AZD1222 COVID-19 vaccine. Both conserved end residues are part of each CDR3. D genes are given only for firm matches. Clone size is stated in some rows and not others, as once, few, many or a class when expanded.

CASSLGGGSGNTIYF	TGCGCCAGCAGCTTGGGTGGGGGAAGTGGAAACACCATATATTTT	.	TRBV5-1	.	TRBJ1-3
CASSWSGSGNTIYF	TGTGCCAGCAGTTGGAGTGGTTCAGGAAACACCATATATTTT	once	TRBV27	.	TRBJ1-3
CASTSGQRLYGYTF	TGTGCCAGCACCTCGGGACAGCGACTCTATGGCTACACCTTC	.	TRBV28	TRBD1	TRBJ1-2
CASSRLAYQPQHF	TGTGCCAGCAGTCGGTTGGCGTATCAGCCCCAGCATTTT	.	TRBV6-2/TRBV6-3	.	TRBJ1-5
CASSPGQGNTQYF	TGCGCCAGCAGCCCGGGACAGGGGAATACGCAGTATTTT	.	TRBV5-1	TRBD1	TRBJ2-3
CATSRGSYNEKLFF	TGTGCCACCAGCAGGGGTAGTTATAATGAAAAACTGTTTTTT	once	TRBV15	.	TRBJ1-4
CASSEARGTGELFF	TGTGCCAGCAGTGAAGCGCGGGGGACCGGGGAGCTGTTTTTT	.	TRBV6-1	TRBD2	TRBJ2-2
CASRPGGGEGQPQHF	TGTGCCAGCAGGCCAGGGGGGGGCGAGGGTCAGCCCCAGCATTTT	few	TRBV2	TRBD1	TRBJ1-5
CASSPGVSTNEKLFF	TGTGCCAGCTCACCGGGGGTTTCAACTAATGAAAAACTGTTTTTT	.	TRBV18	.	TRBJ1-4
CAITAADGRGYTF	TGTGCCATCACGGCGGCAGATGGACGTGGCTACACCTTC	.	TRBV10-3	.	TRBJ1-2
CASLAGGPNEQFF	TGTGCCAGCCTAGCGGGAGGGCCTAATGAGCAGTTCTTC	once	TRBV2	TRBD2	TRBJ2-1
CASSVSGGGEKLFF	TGTGCCAGCAGCGTATCAGGGGGCGGAGAAAAACTGTTTTTT	.	TRBV9	TRBD1	TRBJ1-4
CASSPDRGGQPQHF	TGTGCCAGCAGCCCGGACAGGGGAGGGCAGCCCCAGCATTTT	.	TRBV28	TRBD1	TRBJ1-5
CAWSRGQVGSPLHF	TGTGCCTGGAGTAGGGGGCAGGTCGGGTCACCCCTCCACTTT	.	TRBV30	TRBD1	TRBJ1-6
CASSDIGQPNTEAFF	TGTGCCAGCAGTGACATCGGACAGCCGAACACTGAAGCTTTCTTT	.	TRBV6-1	.	TRBJ1-1
CASSKPGLAEITDTQYF	TGTGCCAGCAGCAAACCAGGACTAGCGGAAATCACAGATACGCAGTATTTT	once	TRBV21-1	.	TRBJ2-3
CASSLARQGAGTQYF	TGTGCCAGCAGCTTAGCCCGACAGGGGGCAGGGACCCAGTACTTC	once	TRBV7-6	TRBD1	TRBJ2-5
CASSNGVEAFF	TGCGCCAGCAGCAATGGTGTTGAAGCTTTCTTT	.	TRBV10-2	.	TRBJ1-1
CASSLWDRISTDTQYF	TGTGCCAGCAGTTTATGGGACAGGATTTCCACAGATACGCAGTATTTT	.	TRBV28	TRBD1	TRBJ2-3
CASRRETGDYNEQFF	TGCGCCAGCAGGCGGGAGACAGGGGACTACAATGAGCAGTTCTTC	.	TRBV5-1	.	TRBJ2-1
CASSFRGTGYNEQFF	TGCGCCAGCAGCTTCCGAGGGACAGGGTACAATGAGCAGTTCTTC	.	TRBV5-1	TRBD1	TRBJ2-1
CSATLANEQYF	TGCAGTGCCACACTAGCGAACGAGCAGTACTTC	.	TRBV20-1	TRBD2	TRBJ2-7
CASSYPEADTDTQYF	TGCGCCAGCAGCTATCCGGAGGCCGACACAGATACGCAGTATTTT	once	TRBV5-1	.	TRBJ2-3
CASSLIGGVNSPLHF	TGTGCCAGTAGTCTGATAGGGGGCGTTAATTCACCCCTCCACTTT	.	TRBV19	TRBD1	TRBJ1-6
CASSLRTGGRYTEAFF	TGTGCCAGCAGTTTGCGGACAGGGGGCAGGTACACTGAAGCTTTCTTT	.	TRBV6-5	TRBD1	TRBJ1-1
CAISVGTGNYGYTF	TGTGCCATCAGTGTTGGGACAGGGAACTATGGCTACACCTTC	once	TRBV10-3	TRBD1	TRBJ1-2
CASSAQGQSSYNEQFF	TGTGCCAGCAGTGCTCAGGGTCAAAGCTCCTACAATGAGCAGTTCTTC	once	TRBV6-4	.	TRBJ2-1
CASSRQAYSNQPQHF	TGTGCCAGCAGTAGACAGGCCTATAGCAATCAGCCCCAGCATTTT	.	TRBV28	.	TRBJ1-5
CAWSVLGAEQFF	TGTGCCTGGAGTGTACTCGGGGCGGAGCAGTTCTTC	.	TRBV30	.	TRBJ2-1